The 8 T cell receptor beta chains given below trace back to one sample, sequenced in a study of spatial heterogeneity in lung cancer. Study outcomes and limitations: Tumoral mutation counts were tracked by counts of expanded intratumoral alpha and beta TCRs.

This sample's time point: sample taken at primary tumor resection. In TCRdb, the 5' RACE reads were re-called with MiXCR into one record per CDR3 protein. The sample includes 20,000 to 25,000 distinct CDR3 sequences, approximately 4.3% of them seen just once. For these TCRs, the target antigens are not known. Source: lung tumor tissue, taken at surgery. Every receptor here comes from a male donor with early-stage non-small cell lung cancer.

This clonotype was picked up many times. The chain joins TRBV5-3 to TRBJ1-5, with D possibly TRBD1 on 5 matching bases. TRBV5-3 belongs to the ORF category, with a function that is uncertain. The length of the CDR3 is 14 residues. V lost 1 base, J lost 4 bases, and 9 bases lay in between. The CDR3, as DNA: TGTGCCAGAAGCTTGTTGGAGGGGAATCAGCCCCAGCATTTT. This gives the protein CARSLLEGNQPQHF.

This clonotype was counted a few times. The chain employs TRBV7-3 and TRBJ1-5; possibly TRBD1 for D (6 bases). The CDR3 has 13 amino acids. The germline V and J ends were trimmed by 5 bases and 7 bases, with 12 bases remaining between them. CDR1 is SGHTA and CDR2 is FQGTGA in the germline V gene. Written as DNA, the CDR3 is TGTGCCAGCAGCGCACAGGGAGGCCAGCCCCAGCATTTT. Its protein is CASSAQGGQPQHF.

In this sample, this clonotype turned up many times. This chain links TRBV7-2 with TRBJ2-1, with D perhaps matching TRBD2 (6 bases). Germline values: CDR1 SGHTA, CDR2 FQGNSA. The V and J ends lost 1 base and 0 bases respectively, with 10 bases between them. CDR3 size: 16 residues. DNA for the CDR3: TGTGCCAGCAGCTTAGTTGGGACTTTCTCCTACAATGAGCAGTTCTTC. This sequence encodes CASSLVGTFSYNEQFF. The full variable domain, with the rest looked up from reference TRBV7-2 and TRBJ2-1, is GAGVSQSPSNKVTEKGKDVELRCDPISGHTALYWYRQSLGQGLEFLIYFQGNSAPDKSGLPSDRFSAERTGGSVSTLTIQRTQQEDSAVYLCASSLVGTFSYNEQFFGPGTRLTVL.

This clonotype has at least ten counts. The chain joins TRBV7-9 to TRBJ2-1, with D possibly being TRBD1 (5 bases). Germline values: CDR1 SEHNR, CDR2 FQNEAQ (reference sequence). V lost 5 bases to trimming and J lost 7 bases, with 12 bases between them. CDR3 size: 13 residues. The chain's CDR3 is CASSEIQENEQFF. Written as DNA, the CDR3 is TGTGCCAGCAGCGAAATACAGGAGAATGAGCAGTTCTTC.

The sample holds many counts of this clonotype. The genes are TRBV6-5 and TRBJ2-6; D remains ambiguous. CDR3 length: 13 amino acids. Trimming cost V 8 bases and J 1 base, with 6 bases left between them. Germline loops: CDR1 MNHEY, CDR2 SVGAGI. CDR3 protein: CASLRSGANVLTF. Written as DNA, the CDR3 is TGTGCCAGCCTGCGGTCTGGGGCCAACGTCCTGACTTTC.

CDR3 protein: CASSDDRNIQYF. The CDR3 bases are TGTGCCAGCAGCGATGACAGAAACATTCAGTACTTC. The chain uses TRBV7-2 and TRBJ2-4, with D perhaps TRBD1 (5 bases). The CDR3 is made up of 12 amino acids. Per germline, CDR1 SGHTA and CDR2 FQGNSA. Trimming shortened V by 5 bases and J by 6 bases, and 8 bases separated the two germline ends.

At least ten counts were recorded for this clonotype. The chain employs TRBV3-1 and TRBJ2-1, with 7 positions matching TRBD2. V lost 5 bases, J lost 8 bases, and 9 bases stayed unmatched. CDR1 is LGHDT, CDR2 YNNKEL, per germline (reference sequence). The CDR3 is made up of 14 amino acids. CDR3: CASSSSGSRDEQFF. For the CDR3, the DNA is TGTGCCAGCAGCTCTAGCGGCAGTCGGGATGAGCAGTTCTTC.

This clonotype was seen many times. The chain employs TRBV6-2 or TRBV6-3 and TRBJ1-5, with TRBD1 identical over 7 bases. CDR3 size: 14 residues. V lost 6 bases to trimming and J lost 3 bases; unmatched junction nucleotides: 5. Germline CDR1 is MNHEY and CDR2 is SVGEGT. The CDR3 DNA reads as TGTGCCAGCAGCCCGGGACAGCACAATCAGCCCCAGCATTTT. As protein: CASSPGQHNQPQHF.